The 8 T cell receptor beta chains reported below all come from one sample, sequenced in a study of T cells in women clearing cervical HPV infection. Some clones are missing from TCRdb's copy, which holds only in-frame ones; the method was immunoSEQ multiplex PCR. This listing includes tens of thousands of clones. The specimen was blood buffy coat. These receptors came from a woman aged 18 to 75 with a cervical HPV16 infection that either progressed to CIN3+ or cleared (not recorded which).

In the case of this clone: The read stops 3 residues short of the end of the CDR3; the missing end is completed from the germline J gene. This chain joins TRBV20-1 and TRBJ2-3, with TRBD2 identical over 9 bases. The CDR3 is 13 amino acids. CDR1 and CDR2 (germline): DFQATT, SNEGSKA (reference sequence). The CDR3 DNA, read in part, is TGCAGTGCTAGGCTAGCGGGACAAGAGACG. Protein sequence: CSARLAGQET. The full CDR3 is CSARLAGQETQYF.

Of note for this clone: The read is 3 residues too short to cover the CDR3 end, so that end is filled in from the germline J gene. The chain is built from TRBV18 and TRBJ2-5, with TRBD1 as a possible D gene (6 bases). Germline V gene sequence: CDR1 KGHSH, CDR2 LQKENI. The CDR3 contains 16 residues. V was trimmed by 2 bases and J by 1 base, leaving 14 bases between them. CDR3 DNA (partial): TGTGCCAGCTCACCAGGTCACCAGGGGAGCCAAGAGACC. It encodes CASSPGHQGSQET. From start to end, the CDR3 is CASSPGHQGSQETQYF.

Of note for this clone: The observed sequence ends 3 residues before the CDR3 terminus, with the missing tail filled in from the germline J gene. The chain combines TRBV5-1 with TRBJ1-1; a possible D gene is TRBD1 (6 bases). The V and J ends lost 5 bases and 1 base respectively, with 12 bases between them. The CDR3 length is 14 residues. Germline V gene sequence: CDR1 SGHRS, CDR2 YFSETQ. The CDR3 DNA, read in part, is TGCGCCAGCAGAACACAGGGACCGAACACTGAA. Translating gives CASRTQGPNTE. The whole CDR3 reads CASRTQGPNTEAFF.

Concerning this clone: With the read ending 3 residues before the CDR3 end, the germline J gene is used to fill in that end. The chain has TRBV11-1 and TRBJ2-7; a possible D gene is TRBD1 (6 bases). Per the germline V gene, CDR1 is SGHAT and CDR2 is FQDESV (reference sequence). V was shortened by 3 bases and J by 5 bases, with 14 bases between the two germline ends. The CDR3 totals 14 residues. This chain's CDR3 is CASSLIGQPHEQYF. CDR3 bases read: TGTGCCAGCAGCTTGATAGGACAGCCCCACGAG.

Points on this clone: The CDR3 goes on 3 residues after the read ends, and that part is filled in from the germline J gene. The genes are TRBV6-2 or TRBV6-3 and TRBJ1-2; tentatively, D is TRBD1 (6 bases). Per germline, CDR1 MNHEY and CDR2 SVGEGT. CDR3 length: 14 amino acids. Deletions cut 8 bases from V and 3 bases from J, with 16 bases between. The CDR3 DNA, read in part, is TGTGCCAGCCTCCGACCCCCAGGGGACTATGGC. It codes for CASLRPPGDYG. In full, the CDR3 reads CASLRPPGDYGYTF.

As regards this clone: The CDR3 is cut off 3 residues early in the read; its end comes from the germline J gene. This chain joins TRBV19 and TRBJ2-3; TRBD1 matches 7 bases. Germline lookup yields CDR1 LNHDA and CDR2 SQIVND (reference sequence). V was pared by 0 bases and J by 1 base, with 7 bases of the junction left unmatched. This CDR3 is built from 17 residues. The sequenced CDR3 bases are TGTGCCAGTAGTATAGACCCAACAGGGGTGGGCACAGATACG. Translation: CASSIDPTGVGTDT. Given in full, the CDR3 is CASSIDPTGVGTDTQYF.

Points on this clone: The junction differs from germline at one of its ends, possibly a read error. The sample holds other DNA sequences that translate to the same CDR3. The CDR3 sequence: CASSFQHRAGNTIYF. Incomplete CDR3 DNA: TGTGCCAGCAGCTTTCAACACAGGGCTGGAAACACA. V usage is TRBV11-2 and J usage is TRBJ1-3; tentative D call: TRBD1 (6 bases). Sequencing ends 3 residues short of the CDR3 end; the germline J gene provides the rest. CDR3 length: 15 residues. Germline CDR1 SGHAT, CDR2 FQNNGV.

With respect to this clone: The read ends 3 residues early relative to the CDR3; the germline J gene fills the gap. The rearrangement uses TRBV11-1 and TRBJ2-2, with D uncertain. This CDR3 spans 13 amino acids. Germline loops: CDR1 SGHAT, CDR2 FQDESV (reference sequence). V was trimmed by 5 bases and J by 7 bases, leaving 11 bases between them. Partial CDR3 DNA: TGTGCCAGCAGCCCCCTAGTGAGCGGGGAG. Its protein is CASSPLVSGE. In full, the CDR3 reads CASSPLVSGELFF.